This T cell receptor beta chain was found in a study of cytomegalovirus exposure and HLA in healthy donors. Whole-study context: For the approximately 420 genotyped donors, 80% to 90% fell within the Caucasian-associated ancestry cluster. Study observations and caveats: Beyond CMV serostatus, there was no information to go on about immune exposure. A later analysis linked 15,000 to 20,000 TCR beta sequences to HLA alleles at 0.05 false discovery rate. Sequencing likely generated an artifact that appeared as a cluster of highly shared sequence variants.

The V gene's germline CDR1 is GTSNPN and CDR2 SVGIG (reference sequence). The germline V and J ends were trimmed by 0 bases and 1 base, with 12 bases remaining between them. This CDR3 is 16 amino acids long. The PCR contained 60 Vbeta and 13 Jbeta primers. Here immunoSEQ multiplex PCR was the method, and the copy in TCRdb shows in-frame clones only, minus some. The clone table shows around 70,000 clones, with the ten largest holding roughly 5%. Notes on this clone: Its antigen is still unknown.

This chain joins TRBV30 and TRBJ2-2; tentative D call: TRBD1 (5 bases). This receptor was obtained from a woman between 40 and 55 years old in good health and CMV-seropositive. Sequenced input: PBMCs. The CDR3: CAWSVARALNTGELFF. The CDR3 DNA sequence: TGTGCCTGGAGTGTAGCCAGGGCCCTGAACACCGGGGAGCTGTTTTTT.